These 20 T cell receptor beta chains were all obtained from the same sample, sequenced in a study of blood T cell repertoires in COVID-19. The repertoire was sequenced with immunoSEQ multiplex PCR; TCRdb's copy has only in-frame clones and lacks some. The sample contains 60,000 to 85,000 clones, roughly 84% of which appear only once. The sequenced material came from peripheral blood. The origin of the receptors is a woman of 80 years or more with active or convalescent COVID-19.

The chain couples TRBV6-5 to TRBJ1-1; D is unresolved. This CDR3 comprises 16 residues. V was trimmed by 0 bases and J by 1 base, leaving 12 bases between them. CDR1 is MNHEY and CDR2 is SVGAGI in the germline V gene. The CDR3 DNA reads as TGTGCCAGCAGTTACTCAGGACTCCAAGAGAACACTGAAGCTTTCTTT. It is translated as CASSYSGLQENTEAFF.

This chain uses TRBV3-1 (or the pseudogene TRBV3-2) with TRBJ1-2; 9 bases match TRBD1. The CDR3 is made up of 14 amino acids. V dropped 4 bases and J dropped 8; count of bases not matched to a gene: 8. Germline V lookup: CDR1 LGHDT, CDR2 YNNKEL (reference sequence). In nucleotides, the CDR3 is TGTGCCAGCAGCCCCAGGGACAGGGAGGGGGGCTACACCTTC. Protein product: CASSPRDREGGYTF.

The rearrangement joins TRBV7-9 to TRBJ1-1, with 9 nucleotides matching TRBD1. Trimming took 4 bases from V and 5 from J; bases not matched to a gene: 8. CDR1 and CDR2 from the germline V gene are SEHNR and FQNEAQ (reference sequence). The CDR3 length is 15 residues. CDR3 DNA: TGTGCCAGCAGCTCTGGGACAGGGCTGGGAACTGAAGCTTTCTTT. As protein: CASSSGTGLGTEAFF.

V and J are TRBV10-2 and TRBJ2-7, with a possible D match to TRBD1 (6 bases). Per the germline V gene, CDR1 is WSHSY and CDR2 is SAAADI. The CDR3 totals 15 residues. V was trimmed by 0 bases and J by 7 bases, leaving 16 bases between them. CDR3 amino acids: CASSESGTPWREQYF. The CDR3 DNA sequence: TGCGCCAGCAGTGAGTCAGGGACACCCTGGAGGGAGCAGTACTTC.

The chain combines TRBV10-1 with TRBJ1-1; possible D gene TRBD1, 5 bases. V gave up 0 bases and J gave up 7 bases, with 12 bases separating them. The CDR3 spans 14 residues. Germline CDR1 WNHNN, CDR2 SYGVQD (reference sequence). The CDR3 coding sequence is TGCGCCAGCAGTGAGTCAGGCAGGGAAGGTGAAGCTTTCTTT. Translated: CASSESGREGEAFF.

The chain uses TRBV11-1 and TRBJ2-3, with 9 bases that match TRBD2. The V gene end was trimmed by 7 bases and the J gene end by 0 bases; junction bases not matched to a gene: 5. This CDR3 has 15 amino acids. The germline V gene has CDR1 SGHAT and CDR2 FQDESV (reference sequence). CDR3 in amino acids: CASMGGGGSTDTQYF. CDR3 sequence (DNA): TGTGCCAGCATGGGCGGGGGGGGCAGCACAGATACGCAGTATTTT.

The chain combines TRBV28 with TRBJ1-2, with D unclear. This CDR3 region has 13 residues. Between the trimmed V and J ends, which lost 2 bases and 7 bases, there was a span of 11 bases. Germline-derived CDR1 and CDR2 are MDHEN and SYDVKM. The DNA of the CDR3 is TGTGCCAGCAGTTTAGGGCTCCTCCTTGGCTACACCTTC. It encodes CASSLGLLLGYTF.

This clone turned up a few times. The chain is built from TRBV27 and TRBJ1-1; 7 positions match TRBD1. CDR3 length: 17 residues. J gave up 4 bases and V 1 base, and 12 bases lay outside the gene matches. Germline V lookup: CDR1 MNHEY, CDR2 SMNVEV (reference sequence). As DNA, the CDR3 is TGTGCCAGCAGTTTATTGGGTAGGGACAGCTTTTCCACTGAAGCTTTCTTT. It yields the protein CASSLLGRDSFSTEAFF.

This chain links TRBV18 with TRBJ2-5; D not resolved. Trimming removed 0 bases from V and 0 bases from J, with 11 bases in between. CDR1 is KGHSH, CDR2 LQKENI, per germline. The CDR3 consists of 16 residues. Written as DNA, the CDR3 is TGTGCCAGCTCACCACCGGGCCCTGGGTACCAAGAGACCCAGTACTTC. Encoded protein: CASSPPGPGYQETQYF.

This chain connects TRBV9 to TRBJ2-3; D is unresolved. The CDR3 extends over 16 amino acids. Germline V CDR1 and CDR2: SGDLS, YYNGEE. The germline V and J ends were trimmed by 2 bases and 2 bases, with 15 bases remaining between them. CDR3 in amino acids: CASSVSKRVNTDTQYF. Here the CDR3 DNA reads TGTGCCAGCAGCGTCTCCAAGCGAGTTAACACAGATACGCAGTATTTT.

The V call is TRBV30, the J call TRBJ1-2; D may be TRBD1 (5 bases). CDR3 length: 12 amino acids. Trimming removed 2 bases from V and 5 bases from J, with 9 bases in between. Per germline, CDR1 GTSNPN and CDR2 SVGIG (reference sequence). CDR3 sequence (DNA): TGTGCCTGGAGTAGTCCAGGGTATGGCTACACCTTC. Translation gives CAWSSPGYGYTF. Drawing the rest from reference TRBV30 and TRBJ1-2, the complete variable domain is SQTIHQWPATLVQPVGSPLSLECTVEGTSNPNLYWYRQAAGRGLQLLFYSVGIGQISSEVPQNLSASRPQDRQFILSSKKLLLSDSGFYLCAWSSPGYGYTFGSGTRLTVV.

This clone was found a few times. This chain uses TRBV12-5 with TRBJ2-3; D is possibly TRBD2 (6 bases). This CDR3 is built from 14 residues. The germline CDR1 and CDR2 sequences are LGHNT and FRNRAP. V was trimmed by 5 bases and J by 2 bases, leaving 11 bases between them. The DNA of the CDR3 is TGTGCTAGTGGTGTGGGACTTTACACAGATACGCAGTATTTT. Its translation: CASGVGLYTDTQYF.

J is TRBJ1-2 and V is TRBV7-9, with D maybe TRBD1 (6 bases). The CDR3 runs to 14 residues. Per germline, CDR1 SEHNR and CDR2 FQNEAQ (reference sequence). The V end was cut by 7 bases, the J end by 7 bases, with 19 bases between. The CDR3 nucleotides read TGTGCCAGCAACACCCTGAAACAGGGTAGTGGCTACACCTTC. Encoded protein: CASNTLKQGSGYTF.

The chain joins TRBV19 to TRBJ2-7, with TRBD1 matching 10 bases. CDR1 LNHDA and CDR2 SQIVND come from the germline V gene (reference sequence). The CDR3 runs to 14 residues. V trimming: 5 bases; J trimming: 6 bases; junction bases outside the gene matches: 7. This chain's CDR3 is CASSDGQGGGEQYF. DNA for the CDR3: TGTGCCAGTAGTGACGGACAGGGGGGAGGCGAGCAGTACTTC.

This CDR3 reads CASSLETGGHNEQFF. CDR3 coding DNA: TGTGCCAGCAGCTTAGAGACGGGAGGGCACAATGAGCAGTTCTTC. The chain has TRBV7-2 and TRBJ2-1; TRBD2 agrees at 8 bases. V trimming: 1 base; J trimming: 5 bases; junction bases outside the gene matches: 4. Germline V CDR1 and CDR2: SGHTA, FQGNSA. This CDR3 contains 15 residues.

The genes are TRBV30 and TRBJ2-5; 9 bases align to TRBD1. With 0 bases clipped from V and 4 bases from J, the junction kept 6 bases outside the gene matches. The CDR3 extends over 15 amino acids. Germline assignment: CDR1 GTSNPN and CDR2 SVGIG (reference sequence). This CDR3 reads CAWSVQQGAVETQYF. CDR3 sequence (DNA): TGTGCCTGGAGTGTACAACAGGGGGCTGTAGAGACCCAGTACTTC.

This rearrangement joins TRBV30 to TRBJ1-2, with TRBD1 as a possible D gene (5 bases). Trimming took off 8 bases at V and 3 bases at J, with 19 bases between the two ends. Germline V CDR1 and CDR2: GTSNPN, SVGIG (reference sequence). This CDR3 spans 14 amino acids. CDR3 in DNA: TGTGCCCAGGACCGCGGAGGGACCTACTATGGCTACACCTTC. Encoded protein: CAQDRGGTYYGYTF.

The chain employs TRBV7-9 and TRBJ1-4; tentative D call: TRBD1 (6 bases). Germline assignment: CDR1 SEHNR and CDR2 FQNEAQ (reference sequence). Trimming pared 5 bases from V and 7 bases from J, leaving 20 bases between. CDR3 length: 16 residues. The CDR3 loop reads CASSTHTGLDGEKLFF. As DNA, the CDR3 is TGTGCCAGCAGCACACACACAGGGCTAGATGGTGAAAAACTGTTTTTT.

The chain is built from TRBV4-3 and TRBJ2-7; D gene ambiguous. Per germline, CDR1 LGHNA and CDR2 YSLEER. The CDR3 extends over 14 amino acids. V lost 3 bases, J lost 1 base, and 10 bases lay in between. CDR3 residues: CASSQAGFSYEQYF. The CDR3, as DNA: TGCGCCAGCAGCCAGGCAGGTTTTTCCTACGAGCAGTACTTC.

This rearrangement joins TRBV3-1 (or the pseudogene TRBV3-2) to TRBJ2-5; 11 bases line up with TRBD2. This CDR3 contains 20 residues. The V segment lost 4 bases and the J segment 2 bases; nucleotides outside the gene matches: 18. Germline V lookup: CDR1 LGHDT, CDR2 YNNKEL (reference sequence). This CDR3 is CASSPERSWASGGPQETQYF. CDR3 in DNA: TGTGCCAGCAGCCCAGAGAGGTCATGGGCTAGCGGGGGGCCTCAAGAGACCCAGTACTTC.